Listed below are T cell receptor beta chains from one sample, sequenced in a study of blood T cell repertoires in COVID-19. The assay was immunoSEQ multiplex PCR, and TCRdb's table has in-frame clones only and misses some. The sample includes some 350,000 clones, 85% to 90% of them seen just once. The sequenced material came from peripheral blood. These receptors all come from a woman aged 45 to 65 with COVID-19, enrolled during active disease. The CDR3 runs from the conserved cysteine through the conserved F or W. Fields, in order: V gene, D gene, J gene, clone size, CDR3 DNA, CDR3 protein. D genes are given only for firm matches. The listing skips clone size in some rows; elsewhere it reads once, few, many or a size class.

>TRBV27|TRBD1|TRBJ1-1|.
TGTGCCAGCAGTTTCTCCCGGGACAGGAAAAGGACTGAAGCTTTCTTT
CASSFSRDRKRTEAFF
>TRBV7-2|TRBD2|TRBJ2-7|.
TGTGCCAGCAGCTTTTCTCGACTAGCGGGAGGGTACGAGCAGTACTTC
CASSFSRLAGGYEQYF
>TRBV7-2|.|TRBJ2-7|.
TGTGCCAGCAGCTTAACGGGGTCCTCCTACGAGCAGTACTTC
CASSLTGSSYEQYF
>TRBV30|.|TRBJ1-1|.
TGTGCCTGGAGGCCCCTGACAGGCTATAACACTGAAGCTTTCTTT
CAWRPLTGYNTEAFF
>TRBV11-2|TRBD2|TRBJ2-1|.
TGTGCCAGCAGCTTCGTACAGACTAGCGGAAGTAATGAGCAGTTCTTC
CASSFVQTSGSNEQFF
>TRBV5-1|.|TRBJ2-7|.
TGCGCCAGCAGCTTGCACGGTGTCTCCTACGAGCAGTACTTC
CASSLHGVSYEQYF
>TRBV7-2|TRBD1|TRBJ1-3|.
TGTGCCAGCAGCACACAGGGGTTTGGAAACACCATATATTTT
CASSTQGFGNTIYF
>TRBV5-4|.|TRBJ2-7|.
TGTGCCAGCAGCTTGGGCAGGGTCAGGACAACCGAGCAGTACTTC
CASSLGRVRTTEQYF
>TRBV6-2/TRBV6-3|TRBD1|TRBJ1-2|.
TGTGCCAGCAGTTACTCACGGACAGGGTTTAACTATGGCTACACCTTC
CASSYSRTGFNYGYTF
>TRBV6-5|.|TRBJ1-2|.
TGTGCCAGCAGCCCCCTTTGGGAGGATGGCTACACCTTC
CASSPLWEDGYTF
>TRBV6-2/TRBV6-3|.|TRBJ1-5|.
TGTGCCAGCAGTTACTCTGCGAGGGATCTAACGTTTAATCAGCCCCAGCATTTT
CASSYSARDLTFNQPQHF
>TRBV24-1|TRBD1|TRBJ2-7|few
TGTGCCACCAGTGACTCCGGGACAGGGACCTACGAGCAGTACTTC
CATSDSGTGTYEQYF
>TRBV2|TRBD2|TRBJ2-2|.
TGTGCCAGCACCGGTTGGGAGGGCCCGAACACCGGGGAGCTGTTTTTT
CASTGWEGPNTGELFF
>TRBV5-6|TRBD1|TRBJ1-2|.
TGTGCCAGCATTCGGGACAGGGTTGATTTTGGTGGCTACACCTTC
CASIRDRVDFGGYTF
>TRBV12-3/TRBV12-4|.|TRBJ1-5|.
TGTGCCAGCAGAAAATGGGGGCACCAGCCCCAGCATTTT
CASRKWGHQPQHF
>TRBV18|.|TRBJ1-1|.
TGTGCCAGCTCACCACCTCGGAACACTGAAGCTTTCTTT
CASSPPRNTEAFF
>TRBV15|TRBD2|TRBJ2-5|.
TGTGCCACCGCCCTAGCGGGAAGAGAGACCCAGTACTTC
CATALAGRETQYF
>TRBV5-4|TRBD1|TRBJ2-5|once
TGTGCCAGCAGCTCGGGGACAGGGGGCAACCAAGAGACCCAGTACTTC
CASSSGTGGNQETQYF
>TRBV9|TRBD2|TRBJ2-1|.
TGTGCCAGCAGCGTACTAGCGGGAGGAGGTGAGCAGTTCTTC
CASSVLAGGGEQFF
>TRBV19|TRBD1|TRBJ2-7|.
TGTGCCAGTAGTATAGGTCCGGGACAGCCAACTCGGTACTTC
CASSIGPGQPTRYF
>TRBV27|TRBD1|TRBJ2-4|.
TGTGCCAGCAGCGACTTGGACAGGGGGCTAGCCAAAAACATTCAGTACTTC
CASSDLDRGLAKNIQYF
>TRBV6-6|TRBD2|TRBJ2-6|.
TGTGCCAGTGGACTAGCGGCCTCTGGGGCCAACGTCCTGACTTTC
CASGLAASGANVLTF
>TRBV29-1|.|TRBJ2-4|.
TGCAGCGTTGCACGGGGGGCAGACATTCAGTACTTC
CSVARGADIQYF
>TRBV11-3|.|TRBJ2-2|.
TGTGCCAGCAGCTTAGGCGTAAACACCGGGGAGCTGTTTTTT
CASSLGVNTGELFF
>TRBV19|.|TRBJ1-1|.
TGTGCCAGTAGTATGGGGGGGTCCACTGAAGCTTTCTTT
CASSMGGSTEAFF
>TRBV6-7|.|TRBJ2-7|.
TGTGCCAGCAGTCTTCCCTCGGGTTTCTCCTACGAGCAGTACTTC
CASSLPSGFSYEQYF
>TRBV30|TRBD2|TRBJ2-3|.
TGTGCCTGGAGTCCGCTTCTAGCGGGGCTCAGCACAGATACGCAGTATTTT
CAWSPLLAGLSTDTQYF
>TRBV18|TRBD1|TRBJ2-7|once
TGTGCCAGCTCACTTGGGGACAGGTCTCGCGAGCAGTACTTC
CASSLGDRSREQYF
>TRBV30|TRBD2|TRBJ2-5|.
TGTGCCTGGAGTAGGATAGCGGGAGGGTACCAAGAGACCCAGTACTTC
CAWSRIAGGYQETQYF
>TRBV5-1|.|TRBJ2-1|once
TGCGCCAGCAGCTTTACGGAGAGCTCCTACAATGAGCAGTTCTTC
CASSFTESSYNEQFF
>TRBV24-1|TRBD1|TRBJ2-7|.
TGTGCCACCTACAGACAGGGGCACTCCTACGAGCAGTACTTC
CATYRQGHSYEQYF
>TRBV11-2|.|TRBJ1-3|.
TGTGCCAGCAGCTTAGCCTCCGTCTCTGGAAACACCATATATTTT
CASSLASVSGNTIYF
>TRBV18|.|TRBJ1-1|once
TGTGCCAGCTCACTATACGGGGCTGAAGCTTTCTTT
CASSLYGAEAFF
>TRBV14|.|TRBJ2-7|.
TGTGTCAGCAGCCCCCTTACGGGAACCTACTACGAGCAGTACTTC
CVSSPLTGTYYEQYF
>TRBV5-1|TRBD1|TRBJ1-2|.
TGCGCCAGCAGCTGGGGACAGGGGGACAGTGGCTACACCTTC
CASSWGQGDSGYTF
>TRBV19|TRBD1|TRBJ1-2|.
TGTGCCAGTAGTATAACAGGGGGCAATGGCTACACCTTC
CASSITGGNGYTF
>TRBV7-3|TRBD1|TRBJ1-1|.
TGTGCCAGCAGGTCGACAGGGGGCACTGAAGCTTTCTTT
CASRSTGGTEAFF